The clone carrying this TCR beta chain has just a few counts. Its antigen is undetermined. The data were produced by immunoSEQ multiplex PCR, yet TCRdb's version contains in-frame clones alone and is incomplete. The profile shows some 30,000 clones, about nine tenths of them singletons. This entry is derived from a study of T cells in localized non-small cell lung cancer. Findings of the study overall: Higher blood T cell density went with longer overall survival.

In germline, CDR1 is SGHVS, CDR2 FNYEAQ. The CDR3 consists of 14 residues. Between the trimmed V and J ends, which lost 1 base and 6 bases, there was a span of 10 bases. The source material was peripheral blood mononuclear cells, sampled before any cancer treatment. The chain uses TRBV7-6 and TRBJ2-1; D might be TRBD1 (5 bases). The TCR was taken from a man aged 35-75 years with stage III lung adenocarcinoma. CDR3 sequence (DNA): TGTGCCAGCAGCTTAGATAGGCAGGGCAATGAGCAGTTCTTC. Translation gives CASSLDRQGNEQFF. Full variable domain (missing parts from reference TRBV7-6 and TRBJ2-1): GAGVSQSPRYKVTKRGQDVALRCDPISGHVSLYWYRQALGQGPEFLTYFNYEAQQDKSGLPNDRFSAERPEGSISTLTIQRTEQRDSAMYRCASSLDRQGNEQFFGPGTRLTVL.